Below, one T cell receptor (beta chain) is given with its context. This sample was taken from a study of cytomegalovirus exposure and HLA in healthy donors. Germline V gene lookup returns CDR1 LGHNA and CDR2 YSLEER. Trimming took off 4 bases at V and 1 base at J, with 19 bases between the two ends. This CDR3 has 18 amino acids. The study ran its PCR with 60 Vbeta and 13 Jbeta primers. Measured with immunoSEQ multiplex PCR; TCRdb has only the in-frame clones, and not every one. The sample yields over 100,000 clones, around 74% seen once. Sequencing was performed on PBMCs. V is TRBV4-3 and J is TRBJ2-2; a possible D gene is TRBD2 (5 bases). The clonotype was recovered from a man aged 25 to 40 in good health and CMV-seropositive. DNA of the CDR3: TGCGCCAGCAGCCCCCAAAGCCGGGGTACCGGGAACACCGGGGAGCTGTTTTTT. Translated, it gives CASSPQSRGTGNTGELFF.